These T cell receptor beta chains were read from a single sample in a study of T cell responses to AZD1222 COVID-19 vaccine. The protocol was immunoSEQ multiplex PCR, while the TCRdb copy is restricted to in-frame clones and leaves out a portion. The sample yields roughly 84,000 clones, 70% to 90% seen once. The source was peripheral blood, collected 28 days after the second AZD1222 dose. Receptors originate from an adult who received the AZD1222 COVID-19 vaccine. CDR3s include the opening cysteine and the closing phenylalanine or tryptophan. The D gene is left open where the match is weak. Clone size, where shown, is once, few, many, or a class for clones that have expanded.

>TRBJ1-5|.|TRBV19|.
CASSIRDRASSNQPQHF
TGTGCCAGTAGTATTAGGGACCGCGCATCGAGCAATCAGCCCCAGCATTTT
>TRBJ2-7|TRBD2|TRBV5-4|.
CASSLVVSGRGEQYF
TGTGCCAGCAGCTTGGTGGTCAGCGGGAGAGGAGAGCAGTACTTC
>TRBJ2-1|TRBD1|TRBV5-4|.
CASSRDSRYNEQFF
TGTGCCAGCAGCCGGGACAGCCGCTACAATGAGCAGTTCTTC
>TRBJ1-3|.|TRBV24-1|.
CATSGGTGNTIYF
TGTGCCACCAGTGGGGGGACTGGAAACACCATATATTTT
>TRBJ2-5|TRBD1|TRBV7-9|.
CASSLAGTGTQETQYF
TGTGCCAGCAGCTTAGCAGGGACAGGGACACAAGAGACCCAGTACTTC
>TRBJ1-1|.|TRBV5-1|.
CASSNGGYTEAFF
TGCGCCAGCAGCAATGGGGGGTACACTGAAGCTTTCTTT
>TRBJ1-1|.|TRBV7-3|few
CASSSQENTEAFF
TGTGCCAGCAGCTCGCAGGAGAACACTGAAGCTTTCTTT
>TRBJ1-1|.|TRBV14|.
CASSQVGGQLNTEAFF
TGTGCCAGCAGCCAAGTGGGAGGGCAGTTGAACACTGAAGCTTTCTTT
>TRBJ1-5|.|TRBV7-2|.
CASSSLGQLNQPQHF
TGTGCCAGCAGCTCACTCGGACAGTTAAATCAGCCCCAGCATTTT
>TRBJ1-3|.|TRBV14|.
CASNPQYSAGNTIYF
TGTGCCAGCAACCCACAGTACTCCGCCGGAAACACCATATATTTT
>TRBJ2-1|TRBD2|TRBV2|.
CASSEISGSGTEQFF
TGTGCCAGCAGCGAGATCAGCGGGAGTGGTACTGAGCAGTTCTTC
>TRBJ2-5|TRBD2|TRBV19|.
CASRRAGGFQWYF
TGTGCCAGCCGCCGAGCGGGAGGGTTTCAGTGGTACTTC
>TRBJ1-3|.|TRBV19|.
CASSSWVFSGNTIYF
TGTGCCAGTAGCAGTTGGGTATTCTCTGGAAACACCATATATTTT
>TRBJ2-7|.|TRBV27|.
CASSIVDRGEQYF
TGTGCCAGCAGTATTGTCGACAGAGGCGAGCAGTACTTC
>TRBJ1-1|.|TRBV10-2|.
CASSVRGAENTEAFF
TGCGCCAGCAGTGTAAGGGGAGCGGAGAACACTGAAGCTTTCTTT
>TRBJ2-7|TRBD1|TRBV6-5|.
CASRLTGQGSYEQYF
TGTGCCAGCAGACTCACGGGACAGGGCTCCTACGAGCAGTACTTC
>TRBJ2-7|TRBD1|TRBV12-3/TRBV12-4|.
CASRPTGVYEQYF
TGTGCCAGCAGACCTACAGGGGTGTACGAGCAGTACTTC
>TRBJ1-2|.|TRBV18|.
CASSPSESTRGDYGYTF
TGTGCCAGCTCACCAAGCGAGTCTACTAGGGGGGACTATGGCTACACCTTC
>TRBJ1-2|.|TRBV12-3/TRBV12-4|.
CASSPAGSYGYTF
TGTGCCAGCAGCCCTGCGGGAAGTTATGGCTACACCTTC
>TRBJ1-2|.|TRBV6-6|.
CASSLGGLAYGYTF
TGTGCCAGCAGCCTGGGGGGGTTGGCCTATGGCTACACCTTC
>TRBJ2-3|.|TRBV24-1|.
CATSDSGGQSPDTQYF
TGTGCCACCAGTGACTCTGGAGGACAGTCCCCAGATACGCAGTATTTT
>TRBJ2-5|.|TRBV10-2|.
CASSEVGLALETQYF
TGCGCCAGCAGTGAAGTCGGGTTAGCGTTGGAGACCCAGTACTTC
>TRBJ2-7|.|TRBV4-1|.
CASSQEGGAEQYF
TGCGCCAGCAGCCAAGAGGGCGGGGCCGAGCAGTACTTC
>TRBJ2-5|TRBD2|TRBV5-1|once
CASSPGTSGKTQYF
TGCGCCAGCAGCCCCGGGACTAGCGGGAAGACCCAGTACTTC
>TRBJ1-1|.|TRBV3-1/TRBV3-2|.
CASSQVDRNTEAFF
TGTGCCAGCAGCCAAGTAGACAGGAACACTGAAGCTTTCTTT
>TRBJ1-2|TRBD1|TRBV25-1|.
CASSDRNRGGGYGYTF
TGTGCCAGCAGTGACAGGAACAGGGGCGGGGGCTATGGCTACACCTTC
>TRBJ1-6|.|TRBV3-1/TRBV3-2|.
CASSQVFEKGDLHF
TGTGCCAGCAGCCAAGTGTTCGAGAAGGGGGACCTCCACTTT
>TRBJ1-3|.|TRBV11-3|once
CASSPNPGLSGNTIYF
TGTGCCAGCAGCCCCAACCCGGGACTCTCTGGAAACACCATATATTTT
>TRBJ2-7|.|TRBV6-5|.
CASSYGPGQAYEQYF
TGTGCCAGCAGTTACGGCCCCGGGCAGGCCTACGAGCAGTACTTC
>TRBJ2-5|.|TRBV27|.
CASSHGGWETQYF
TGTGCCAGCAGCCATGGGGGCTGGGAGACCCAGTACTTC